The 3 T cell receptor beta chains listed next were all sequenced from one sample in a study of blood T cell repertoires in COVID-19. The repertoire was sequenced with immunoSEQ multiplex PCR; TCRdb's copy has only in-frame clones and lacks some. The repertoire has around 190,000 clones, more than 70% of them found once; the top ten carry roughly a sixth. The material sequenced was peripheral blood. These receptors were obtained from a man between 45 and 60 years old with COVID-19, enrolled during active disease.

The chain combines TRBV7-3 with TRBJ2-7; the D gene is possibly TRBD1 (6 bases). Germline V gene data show CDR1 as SGHTA and CDR2 as FQGTGA. This CDR3 region has 15 residues. V lost 1 base, J lost 4 bases, and 14 bases lay in between. The CDR3 DNA follows: TGTGCCAGCAGCTTAAATGGGGGCTTGGATTACGAGCAGTACTTC. Translating gives CASSLNGGLDYEQYF.

This sequence joins TRBV11-1 and TRBJ2-6; D unresolved. The length of the CDR3 is 15 residues. V lost 0 bases to trimming and J lost 2 bases, with 5 bases between them. Germline CDR1 SGHAT, CDR2 FQDESV (reference sequence). The CDR3 DNA is TGTGCCAGCAGCTTAGCTCTAGCTGGGGCCAACGTCCTGACTTTC. Amino acid sequence: CASSLALAGANVLTF. Based on the CDR3 plus reference TRBV11-1 and TRBJ2-6, the full variable domain is EAEVAQSPRYKITEKSQAVAFWCDPISGHATLYWYRQILGQGPELLVQFQDESVVDDSQLPKDRFSAERLKGVDSTLKIQPAELGDSAMYLCASSLALAGANVLTFGAGSRLTVL.

The CDR3 is CASSDTRGTEAFF. CDR3 in DNA: TGTGCCAGCAGCGACACCCGGGGCACTGAAGCTTTCTTT. The chain joins TRBV7-8 to TRBJ1-1; D uncertain. The germline V gene has CDR1 SGHVS and CDR2 FQNEAQ. Deletions cut 5 bases from V and 4 bases from J, with 11 bases between. The CDR3 sequence is 13 residues long.